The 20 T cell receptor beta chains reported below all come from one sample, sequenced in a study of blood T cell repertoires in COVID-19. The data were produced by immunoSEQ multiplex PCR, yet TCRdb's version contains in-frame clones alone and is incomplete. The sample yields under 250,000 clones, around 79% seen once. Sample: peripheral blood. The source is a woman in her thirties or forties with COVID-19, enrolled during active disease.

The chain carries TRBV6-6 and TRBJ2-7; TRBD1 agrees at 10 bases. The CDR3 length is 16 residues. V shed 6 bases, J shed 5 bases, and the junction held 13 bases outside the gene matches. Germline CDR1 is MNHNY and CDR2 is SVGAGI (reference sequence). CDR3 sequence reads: CASSRHFGTGENEQYF. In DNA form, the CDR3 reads TGTGCCAGCAGCCGCCACTTCGGGACAGGGGAGAACGAGCAGTACTTC.

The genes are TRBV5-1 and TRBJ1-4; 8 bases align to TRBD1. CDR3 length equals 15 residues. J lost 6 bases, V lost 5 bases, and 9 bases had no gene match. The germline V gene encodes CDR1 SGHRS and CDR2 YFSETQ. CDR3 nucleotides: TGCGCCAGCAGGAGGATCGAACAGGGGGATGAAAAACTGTTTTTT. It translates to CASRRIEQGDEKLFF. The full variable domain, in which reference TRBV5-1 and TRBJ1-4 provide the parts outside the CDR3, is KAGVTQTPRYLIKTRGQQVTLSCSPISGHRSVSWYQQTPGQGLQFLFEYFSETQRNKGNFPGRFSGRQFSNSRSEMNVSTLELGDSALYLCASRRIEQGDEKLFFGSGTQLSVL.

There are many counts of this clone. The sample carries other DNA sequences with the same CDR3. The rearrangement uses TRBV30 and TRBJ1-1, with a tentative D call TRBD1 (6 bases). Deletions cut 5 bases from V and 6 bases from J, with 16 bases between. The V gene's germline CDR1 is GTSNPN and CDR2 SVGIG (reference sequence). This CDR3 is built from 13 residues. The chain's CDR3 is CAWGGLGGAEAFF. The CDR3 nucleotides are TGTGCCTGGGGGGGGCTGGGTGGGGCTGAAGCTTTCTTT. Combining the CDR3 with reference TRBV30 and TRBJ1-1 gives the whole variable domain SQTIHQWPATLVQPVGSPLSLECTVEGTSNPNLYWYRQAAGRGLQLLFYSVGIGQISSEVPQNLSASRPQDRQFILSSKKLLLSDSGFYLCAWGGLGGAEAFFGQGTRLTVV.

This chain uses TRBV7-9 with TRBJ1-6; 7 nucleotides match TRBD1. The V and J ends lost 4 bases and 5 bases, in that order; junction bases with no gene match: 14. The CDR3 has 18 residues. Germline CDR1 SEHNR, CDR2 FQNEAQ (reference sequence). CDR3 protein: CASSSGHLQGRHNSPLHF. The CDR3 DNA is TGTGCCAGCAGCTCCGGACACTTACAGGGGAGACATAATTCACCCCTCCACTTT. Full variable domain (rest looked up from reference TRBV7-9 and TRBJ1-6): DTGVSQNPRHKITKRGQNVTFRCDPISEHNRLYWYRQTLGQGPEFLTYFQNEAQLEKSRLLSDRFSAERPKGSFSTLEIQRTEQGDSAMYLCASSSGHLQGRHNSPLHFGNGTRLTVT.

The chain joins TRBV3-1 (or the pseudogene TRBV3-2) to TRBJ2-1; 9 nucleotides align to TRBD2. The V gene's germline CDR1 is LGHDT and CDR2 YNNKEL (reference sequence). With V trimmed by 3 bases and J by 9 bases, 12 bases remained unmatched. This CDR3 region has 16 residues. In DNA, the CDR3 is TGTGCCAGCAGCCACCGACCGGGACTAGCCGCGGTTGAGCAGTTCTTC. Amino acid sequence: CASSHRPGLAAVEQFF.

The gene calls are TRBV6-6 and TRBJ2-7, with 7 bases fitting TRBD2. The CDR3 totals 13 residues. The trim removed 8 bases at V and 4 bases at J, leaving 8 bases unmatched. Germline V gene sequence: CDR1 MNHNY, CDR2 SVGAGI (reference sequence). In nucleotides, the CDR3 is TGTGCCAGCGCGGGAGAAGGGGATTACGAGCAGTACTTC. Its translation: CASAGEGDYEQYF.

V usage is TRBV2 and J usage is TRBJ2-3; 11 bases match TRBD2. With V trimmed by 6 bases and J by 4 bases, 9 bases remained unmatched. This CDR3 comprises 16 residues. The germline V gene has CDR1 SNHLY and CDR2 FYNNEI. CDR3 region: CASRDGLAGGADTQYF. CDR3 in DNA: TGTGCCAGCAGGGACGGACTAGCGGGTGGTGCAGATACGCAGTATTTT.

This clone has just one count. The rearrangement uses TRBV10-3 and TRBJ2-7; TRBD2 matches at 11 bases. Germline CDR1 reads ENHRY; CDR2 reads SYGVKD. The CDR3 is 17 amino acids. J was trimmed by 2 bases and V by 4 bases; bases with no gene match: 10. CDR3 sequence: CAISVLAGDSSAYEQYF. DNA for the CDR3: TGTGCCATCAGTGTACTAGCGGGAGACTCTAGTGCCTACGAGCAGTACTTC.

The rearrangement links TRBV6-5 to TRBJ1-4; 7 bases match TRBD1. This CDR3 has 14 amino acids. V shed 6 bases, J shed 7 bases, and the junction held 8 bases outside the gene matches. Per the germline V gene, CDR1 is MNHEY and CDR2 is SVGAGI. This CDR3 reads CASSSQGVGEKLFF. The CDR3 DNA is TGTGCCAGCAGCTCCCAGGGGGTTGGTGAAAAACTGTTTTTT.

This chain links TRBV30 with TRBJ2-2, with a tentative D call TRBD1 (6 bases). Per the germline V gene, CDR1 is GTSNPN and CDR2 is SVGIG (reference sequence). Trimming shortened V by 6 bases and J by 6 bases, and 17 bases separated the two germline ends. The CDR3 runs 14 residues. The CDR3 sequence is CACNREIYAGELFF. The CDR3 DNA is TGTGCCTGCAACAGGGAAATCTATGCCGGGGAGCTGTTTTTT.

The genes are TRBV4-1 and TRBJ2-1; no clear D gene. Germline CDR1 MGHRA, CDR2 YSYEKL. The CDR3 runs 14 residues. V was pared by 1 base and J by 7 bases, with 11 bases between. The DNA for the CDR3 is TGCGCCAGCAGCCAAGTGGCTCTCCCAAATGAGCAGTTCTTC. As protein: CASSQVALPNEQFF.

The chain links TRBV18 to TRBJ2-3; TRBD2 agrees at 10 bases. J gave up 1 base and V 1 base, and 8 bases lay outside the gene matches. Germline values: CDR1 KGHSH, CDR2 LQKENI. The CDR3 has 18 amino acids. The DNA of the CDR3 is TGTGCCAGCTCACCACTCCGGACCGGGACTAGCGGCACAGATACGCAGTATTTT. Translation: CASSPLRTGTSGTDTQYF.

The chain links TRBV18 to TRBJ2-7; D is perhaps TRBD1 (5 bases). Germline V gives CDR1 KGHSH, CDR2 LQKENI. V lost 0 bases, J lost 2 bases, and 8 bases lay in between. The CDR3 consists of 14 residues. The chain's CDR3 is CASSPPGPPYEQYF. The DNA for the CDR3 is TGTGCCAGCTCACCACCGGGGCCCCCCTACGAGCAGTACTTC. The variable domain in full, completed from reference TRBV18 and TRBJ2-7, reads NAGVMQNPRHLVRRRGQEARLRCSPMKGHSHVYWYRQLPEEGLKFMVYLQKENIIDESGMPKERFSAEFPKEGPSILRIQQVVRGDSAAYFCASSPPGPPYEQYFGPGTRLTVT.

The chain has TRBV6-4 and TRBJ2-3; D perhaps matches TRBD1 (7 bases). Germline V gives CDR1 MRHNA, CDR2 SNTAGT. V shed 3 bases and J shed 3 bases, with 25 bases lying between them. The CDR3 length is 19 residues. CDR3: CASSDGGGFPGQSTDTQYF. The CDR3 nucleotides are TGTGCCAGCAGTGATGGAGGGGGGTTCCCGGGACAGTCAACAGATACGCAGTATTTT.

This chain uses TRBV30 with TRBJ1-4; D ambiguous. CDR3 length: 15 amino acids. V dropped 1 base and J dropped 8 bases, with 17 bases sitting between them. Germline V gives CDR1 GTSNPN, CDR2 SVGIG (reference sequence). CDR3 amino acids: CAWSDGPGGKEKLFF. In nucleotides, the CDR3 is TGTGCCTGGAGTGACGGGCCCGGCGGGAAGGAAAAACTGTTTTTT. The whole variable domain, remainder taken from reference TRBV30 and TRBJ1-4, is SQTIHQWPATLVQPVGSPLSLECTVEGTSNPNLYWYRQAAGRGLQLLFYSVGIGQISSEVPQNLSASRPQDRQFILSSKKLLLSDSGFYLCAWSDGPGGKEKLFFGSGTQLSVL.

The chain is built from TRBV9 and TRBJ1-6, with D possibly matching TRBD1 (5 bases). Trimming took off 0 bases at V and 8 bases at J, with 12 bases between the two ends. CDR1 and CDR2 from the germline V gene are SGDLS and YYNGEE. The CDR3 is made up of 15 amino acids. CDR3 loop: CASSVGGGGHSPLHF. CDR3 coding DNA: TGTGCCAGCAGCGTAGGGGGGGGAGGGCATTCACCCCTCCACTTT.

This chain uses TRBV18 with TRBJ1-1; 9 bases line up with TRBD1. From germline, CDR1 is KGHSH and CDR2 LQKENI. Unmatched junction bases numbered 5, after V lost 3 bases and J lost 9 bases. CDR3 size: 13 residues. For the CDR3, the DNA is TGTGCCAGCTCACCCACAGGGGGCCATAAAGCTTTCTTT. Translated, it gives CASSPTGGHKAFF.

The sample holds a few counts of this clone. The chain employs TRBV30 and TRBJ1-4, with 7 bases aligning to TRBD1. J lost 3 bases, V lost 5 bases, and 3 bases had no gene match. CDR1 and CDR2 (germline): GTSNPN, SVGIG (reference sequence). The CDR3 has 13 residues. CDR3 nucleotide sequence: TGTGCCTGGGACAGGGCAGCTAATGAAAAACTGTTTTTT. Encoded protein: CAWDRAANEKLFF.

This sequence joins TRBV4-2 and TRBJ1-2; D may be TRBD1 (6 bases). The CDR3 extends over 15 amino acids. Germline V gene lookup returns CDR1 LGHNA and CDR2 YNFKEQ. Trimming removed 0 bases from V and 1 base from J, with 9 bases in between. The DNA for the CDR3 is TGTGCCAGCAGCCAAGAGACAGGCCGTAACTATGGCTACACCTTC. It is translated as CASSQETGRNYGYTF.

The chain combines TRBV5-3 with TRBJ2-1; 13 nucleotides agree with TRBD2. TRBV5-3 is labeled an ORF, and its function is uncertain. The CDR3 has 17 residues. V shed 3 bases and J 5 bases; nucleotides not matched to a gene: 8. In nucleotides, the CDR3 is TGTGCCAGAAGCTCGACTCCGGGACTAGCGGGGAACAATGAGCAGTTCTTC. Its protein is CARSSTPGLAGNNEQFF.